This T cell receptor (beta chain) was captured by sequencing in a study of blood T cell repertoires in COVID-19. V was trimmed by 0 bases and J by 3 bases, leaving 18 bases between them. Germline-derived CDR1 and CDR2 are SGHRS and YFSETQ. The CDR3 sequence is 18 residues long. The repertoire was sequenced with immunoSEQ multiplex PCR; TCRdb's copy has only in-frame clones and lacks some. The sample carries 270,000 or so clones, less than 85% recorded once. V is TRBV5-1 and J is TRBJ2-2; a weak D match, TRBD1 (5 bases). Sequences were obtained from peripheral blood. The receptor was derived from a young woman with acute or convalescent COVID-19. In nucleotides, the CDR3 is TGCGCCAGCAGCTTGGCCTGGGCAGGGTCTGATTACACCGGGGAGCTGTTTTTT. It translates to CASSLAWAGSDYTGELFF.